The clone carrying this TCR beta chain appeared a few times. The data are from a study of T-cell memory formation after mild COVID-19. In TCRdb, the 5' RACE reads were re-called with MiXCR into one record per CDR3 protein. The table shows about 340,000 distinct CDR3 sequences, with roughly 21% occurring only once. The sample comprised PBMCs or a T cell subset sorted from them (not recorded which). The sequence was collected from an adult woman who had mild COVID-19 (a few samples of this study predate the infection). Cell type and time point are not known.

The CDR3 is CASSRGAHEQFF. The CDR3 DNA is TGTGCCAGCAGCCGAGGGGCCCATGAGCAGTTCTTC. This chain links TRBV14 with TRBJ2-1; D might be TRBD1 or TRBD2, each matching 5 bases. Germline values: CDR1 SGHDN, CDR2 FVKESK. Trimming shortened V by 4 bases and J by 8 bases, and 9 bases separated the two germline ends. The CDR3 is 12 residues long. Full variable domain (rest looked up from reference TRBV14 and TRBJ2-1): EAGVTQFPSHSVIEKGQTVTLRCDPISGHDNLYWYRRVMGKEIKFLLHFVKESKQDESGMPNNRFLAERTGGTYSTLKVQPAELEDSGVYFCASSRGAHEQFFGPGTRLTVL.